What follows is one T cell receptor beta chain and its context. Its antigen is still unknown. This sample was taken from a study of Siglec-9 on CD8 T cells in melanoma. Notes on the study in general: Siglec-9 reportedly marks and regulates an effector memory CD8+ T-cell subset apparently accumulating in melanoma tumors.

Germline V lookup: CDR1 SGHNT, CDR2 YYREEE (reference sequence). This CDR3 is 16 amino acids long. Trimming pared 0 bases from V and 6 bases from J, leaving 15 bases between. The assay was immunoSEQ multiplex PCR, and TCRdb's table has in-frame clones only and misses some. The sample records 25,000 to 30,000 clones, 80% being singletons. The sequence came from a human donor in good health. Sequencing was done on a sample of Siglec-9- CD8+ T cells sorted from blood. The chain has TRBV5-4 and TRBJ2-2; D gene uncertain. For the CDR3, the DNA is TGTGCCAGCAGCTTGGGGACCGAAAGAACGTCCGGGGAGCTGTTTTTT. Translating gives CASSLGTERTSGELFF.